A selection of T cell receptor beta chains follows, all from one sample in a study of shared clonotypes between healthy human individuals. The data were produced by immunoSEQ multiplex PCR, yet TCRdb's version contains in-frame clones alone and is incomplete. The sample yields 550,000 to 700,000 clones, more than 70% seen once. Input material: memory CD4+ T cells sorted from blood. The receptors stem from a woman in her 30s in good health. CDR3s include the opening cysteine and the closing phenylalanine or tryptophan. The D gene is left open where the match is weak. Where a row states a size, it is once, few, many or the class of an expanded clone; other rows omit it.

d_call j_call clone_size v_call cdr3_aa cdr3_nt
NA TRBJ1-5 NA TRBV6-5 CASSYLQGRQPQHF TGTGCCAGCAGTTACCTGCAGGGGCGGCAGCCCCAGCATTTT
TRBD2 TRBJ2-7 NA TRBV28 CASSLSTSGRRYEQYF TGTGCCAGCAGTTTATCCACTAGCGGGAGGCGCTACGAGCAGTACTTC
TRBD1 TRBJ1-6 NA TRBV6-5 CASSYSTGEGSPLHF TGTGCCAGCAGTTACTCGACAGGGGAAGGTTCACCCCTCCACTTT
TRBD1 TRBJ2-1 NA TRBV27 CASSPRTGVGPYNEQFF TGTGCCAGCAGTCCCCGGACAGGGGTAGGCCCCTACAATGAGCAGTTCTTC
NA TRBJ1-1 NA TRBV5-1 CASRADSVNTEAFF TGCGCCAGCAGGGCTGACAGCGTGAACACTGAAGCTTTCTTT
NA TRBJ1-5 NA TRBV11-3 CASSLDLKGYSNQPQHF TGTGCCAGCAGCTTAGATCTGAAAGGGTATAGCAATCAGCCCCAGCATTTT
TRBD1 TRBJ1-4 once TRBV29-1 CSVQEGPGGEKLFF TGCAGCGTTCAAGAGGGGCCAGGGGGTGAAAAACTGTTTTTT
TRBD2 TRBJ2-7 once TRBV27 CASSSPGLAGGKSYEQYF TGTGCCAGCAGCTCACCGGGACTAGCGGGAGGGAAATCCTACGAGCAGTACTTC
TRBD1 TRBJ1-2 NA TRBV19 CASSIAGTVPSYGYTF TGTGCCAGTAGTATAGCGGGGACAGTTCCGAGCTATGGCTACACCTTC
NA TRBJ1-5 NA TRBV19 CASRGPGYSLKGNQPQHF TGTGCCAGTAGAGGGCCGGGATACTCTCTTAAGGGCAATCAGCCCCAGCATTTT
NA TRBJ1-1 many TRBV2 CASNAQGSNTEAFF TGTGCCAGCAACGCTCAGGGGTCGAACACTGAAGCTTTCTTT
NA TRBJ2-7 many TRBV2 CASRRTDSYEQYF TGTGCCAGCAGAAGGACAGACTCCTACGAGCAGTACTTC
NA TRBJ2-1 NA TRBV19 CASSIGAGRVEQFF TGTGCCAGTAGTATTGGGGCGGGACGGGTTGAGCAGTTCTTC
TRBD1 TRBJ1-3 NA TRBV29-1 CSVTGSSDTIYF TGCAGCGTGACAGGGAGCAGTGACACCATATATTTT
NA TRBJ2-5 NA TRBV2 CASSERGSRETQYF TGTGCCAGCAGTGAGAGAGGGTCGAGAGAGACCCAGTACTTC
NA TRBJ2-4 few TRBV28 CASSLAKNIQYF TGTGCCAGCAGCCTAGCCAAAAACATTCAGTACTTC
NA TRBJ2-3 NA TRBV19 CASSIDRGDTQYF TGTGCCAGTAGTATAGATAGGGGGGATACGCAGTATTTT
NA TRBJ1-1 NA TRBV2 CASATPTGDTEAFF TGTGCCAGCGCCACACCCACAGGAGACACTGAAGCTTTCTTT
NA TRBJ2-5 NA TRBV11-2 CASSLQQGGQETQYF TGTGCCAGCAGCTTACAACAAGGCGGGCAAGAGACCCAGTACTTC
NA TRBJ1-1 NA TRBV7-3 CASSFSGTGLATEAFF TGTGCCAGCAGCTTTTCCGGGACCGGTCTAGCCACTGAAGCTTTCTTT
NA TRBJ1-1 NA TRBV6-6 CASSRQNGRTEAFF TGTGCCAGCAGCAGACAGAATGGTAGAACTGAAGCTTTCTTT
TRBD2 TRBJ2-1 few TRBV7-2 CASSFTARTSGEQFF TGTGCCAGCAGCTTCACCGCCAGGACTAGTGGGGAGCAGTTCTTC
NA TRBJ2-5 NA TRBV15 CATSRDLGDLGETQYF TGTGCCACCAGCAGAGATTTAGGGGACTTGGGAGAGACCCAGTACTTC
NA TRBJ2-3 NA TRBV6-1 CASSSGGSTDTQYF TGTGCCAGCAGTAGCGGAGGGAGCACAGATACGCAGTATTTT
NA TRBJ2-1 few TRBV25-1 CASSESRPEQFF TGTGCCAGCAGTGAATCCCGCCCTGAGCAGTTCTTC
NA TRBJ2-2 NA TRBV4-2 CASTSWDGRNTGELFF TGTGCCAGCACGAGTTGGGACGGCCGGAACACCGGGGAGCTGTTTTTT
NA TRBJ1-1 NA TRBV5-1 CASSLTGLLLEEAFF TGCGCCAGCAGCTTAACGGGGCTTCTCTTAGAGGAAGCTTTCTTT
NA TRBJ2-7 NA TRBV7-2 CASSSPGGGRYF TGTGCCAGCAGCTCACCAGGAGGGGGGCGGTACTTC
TRBD1 TRBJ2-6 once TRBV5-4 CASSQLGTGNAGANVLTF TGTGCCAGCAGCCAATTGGGGACAGGGAATGCTGGGGCCAACGTCCTGACTTTC
NA TRBJ1-5 NA TRBV16 CASSQSIRLMRDGSNQPQHF TGTGCCAGCAGCCAATCTATTCGACTTATGAGGGATGGAAGCAATCAGCCCCAGCATTTT
TRBD1 TRBJ2-7 NA TRBV11-2 CASSLVTGAQTHYF TGTGCCAGCAGCTTAGTAACAGGGGCCCAAACCCATTACTTC
NA TRBJ2-2 NA TRBV25-1 CANLTKNTGELFF TGTGCCAACTTGACTAAAAACACCGGGGAGCTGTTTTTT
NA TRBJ2-2 NA TRBV9 CASSVDPAFHSGELFF TGTGCCAGCAGCGTAGATCCTGCCTTCCATAGCGGGGAGCTGTTTTTT
TRBD1 TRBJ2-3 NA TRBV20-1 CSGTGGDTQYF TGCAGTGGGACAGGGGGGGATACGCAGTATTTT
TRBD2 TRBJ2-3 many TRBV11-2 CASNELAGVADTQYF TGTGCCAGCAACGAACTAGCGGGAGTTGCAGATACGCAGTATTTT
NA TRBJ2-5 NA TRBV6-5 CASSYSAGHQETQYF TGTGCCAGCAGTTACAGTGCGGGACACCAAGAGACCCAGTACTTC
TRBD1 TRBJ2-7 once TRBV28 CASSSGPGTGVAYEQYF TGTGCCAGCAGTAGCGGCCCGGGGACAGGGGTCGCCTACGAGCAGTACTTC
NA TRBJ1-2 NA TRBV5-1 CASRVLVDINYGYTF TGCGCCAGCAGAGTCCTAGTCGACATAAACTATGGCTACACCTTC
TRBD2 TRBJ2-3 many TRBV11-2 CASSLVSGSGTDTQYF TGTGCCAGCAGCTTAGTTAGCGGGAGTGGTACAGATACGCAGTATTTT
NA TRBJ1-1 NA TRBV7-9 CASSQQGDTEAFF TGTGCCAGCAGCCAGCAGGGCGACACTGAAGCTTTCTTT
NA TRBJ1-5 many TRBV28 CATRLSNQPQHF TGTGCCACCAGACTTAGCAATCAGCCCCAGCATTTT
TRBD1 TRBJ1-1 NA TRBV28 CASSLSGQGAGEAFF TGTGCCAGCAGTTTATCCGGACAGGGGGCGGGTGAAGCTTTCTTT
NA TRBJ2-2 NA TRBV2 CASGGRSAATGELFF TGTGCCAGCGGGGGACGGAGCGCAGCCACCGGGGAGCTGTTTTTT
TRBD2 TRBJ2-7 NA TRBV6-1 CASRSGNSYEQYF TGTGCCAGCAGGAGCGGGAACTCCTACGAGCAGTACTTC
TRBD1 TRBJ2-7 once TRBV28 CASRLGQNYEQYF TGTGCCAGCAGGTTGGGACAGAACTACGAGCAGTACTTC